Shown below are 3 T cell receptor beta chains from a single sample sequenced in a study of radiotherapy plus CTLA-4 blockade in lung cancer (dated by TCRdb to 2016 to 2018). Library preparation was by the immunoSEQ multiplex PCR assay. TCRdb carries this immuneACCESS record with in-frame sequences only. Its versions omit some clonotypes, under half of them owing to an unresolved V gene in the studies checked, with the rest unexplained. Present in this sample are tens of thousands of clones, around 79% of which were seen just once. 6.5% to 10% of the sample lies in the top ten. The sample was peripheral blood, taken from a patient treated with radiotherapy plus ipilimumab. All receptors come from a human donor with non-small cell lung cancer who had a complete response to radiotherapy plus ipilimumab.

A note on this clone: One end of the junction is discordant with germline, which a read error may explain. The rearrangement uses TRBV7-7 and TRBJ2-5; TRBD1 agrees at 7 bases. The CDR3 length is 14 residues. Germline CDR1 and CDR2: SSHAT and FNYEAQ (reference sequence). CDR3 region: CASSTGTAPAAQYF. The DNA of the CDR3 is TGTGCTAGCAGCACCGGGACAGCGCCAGCGGCCCAGTACTTC.

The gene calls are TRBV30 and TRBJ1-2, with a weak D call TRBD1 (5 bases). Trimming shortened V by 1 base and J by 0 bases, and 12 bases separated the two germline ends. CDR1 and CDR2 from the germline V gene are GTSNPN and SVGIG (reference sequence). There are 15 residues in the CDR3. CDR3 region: CAWSGGNRANYGYTF. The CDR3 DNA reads TGTGCCTGGAGTGGGGGCAACCGCGCTAACTATGGCTACACCTTC.

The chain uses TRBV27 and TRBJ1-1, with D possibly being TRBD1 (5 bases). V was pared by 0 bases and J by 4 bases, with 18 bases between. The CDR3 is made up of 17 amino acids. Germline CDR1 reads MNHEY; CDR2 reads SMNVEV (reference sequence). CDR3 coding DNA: TGTGCCAGCAGTTTATCGATCGTTAGGAAGCAGGGCACTGAAGCTTTCTTT. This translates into CASSLSIVRKQGTEAFF.